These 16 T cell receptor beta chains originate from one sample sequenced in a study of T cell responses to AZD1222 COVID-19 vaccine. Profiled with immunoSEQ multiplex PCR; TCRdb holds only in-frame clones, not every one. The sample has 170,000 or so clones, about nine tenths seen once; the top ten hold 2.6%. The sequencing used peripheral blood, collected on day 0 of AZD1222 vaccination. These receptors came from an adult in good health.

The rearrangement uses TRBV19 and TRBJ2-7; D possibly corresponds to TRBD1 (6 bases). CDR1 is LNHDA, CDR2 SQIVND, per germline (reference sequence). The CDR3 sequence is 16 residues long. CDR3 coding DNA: TGTGCGCCTCAGGGGCCGGATAAGGGGTGCCCGCGCGAGCAGTACTTC. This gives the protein CAPQGPDKGCPREQYF.

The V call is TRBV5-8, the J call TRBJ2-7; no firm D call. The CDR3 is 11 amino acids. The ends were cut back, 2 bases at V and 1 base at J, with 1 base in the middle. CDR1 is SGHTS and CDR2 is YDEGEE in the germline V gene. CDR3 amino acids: CASSFSYEQYF. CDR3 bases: TGTGCCAGCAGCTTTTCCTACGAGCAGTACTTC.

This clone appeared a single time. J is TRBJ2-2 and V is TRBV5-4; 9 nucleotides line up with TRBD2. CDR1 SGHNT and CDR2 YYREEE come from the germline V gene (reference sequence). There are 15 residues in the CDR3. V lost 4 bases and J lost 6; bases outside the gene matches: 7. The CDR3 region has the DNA TGTGCCAGCAGCATGACTAGCGGTCCTTCCGGGGAGCTGTTTTTT. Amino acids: CASSMTSGPSGELFF.

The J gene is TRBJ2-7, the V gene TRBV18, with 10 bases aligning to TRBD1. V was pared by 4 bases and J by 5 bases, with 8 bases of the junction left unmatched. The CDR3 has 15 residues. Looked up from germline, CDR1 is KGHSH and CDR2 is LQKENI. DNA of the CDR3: TGTGCCAGCTCACACATGACAGGGGGCGCAGACGAGCAGTACTTC. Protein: CASSHMTGGADEQYF.

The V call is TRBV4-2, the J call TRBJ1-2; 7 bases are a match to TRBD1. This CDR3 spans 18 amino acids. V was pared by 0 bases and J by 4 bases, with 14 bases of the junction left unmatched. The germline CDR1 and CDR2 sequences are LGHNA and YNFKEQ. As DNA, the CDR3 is TGTGCCAGCAGCCAAGAATCTATCTCGGACAGGACGTTCTATGGCTACACCTTC. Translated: CASSQESISDRTFYGYTF.

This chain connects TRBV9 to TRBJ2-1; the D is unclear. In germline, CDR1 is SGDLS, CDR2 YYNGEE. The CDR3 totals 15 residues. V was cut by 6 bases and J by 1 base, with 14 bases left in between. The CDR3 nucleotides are TGTGCCAGCACCGTCTCTGGGGTTTCCTACAATGAGCAGTTCTTC. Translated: CASTVSGVSYNEQFF.

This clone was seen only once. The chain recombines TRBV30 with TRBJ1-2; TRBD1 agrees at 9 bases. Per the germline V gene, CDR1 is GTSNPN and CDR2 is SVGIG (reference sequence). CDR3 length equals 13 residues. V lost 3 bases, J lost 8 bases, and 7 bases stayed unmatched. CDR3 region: CAWRDNRGRGYTF. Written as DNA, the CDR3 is TGTGCCTGGAGGGACAACAGGGGGCGAGGCTACACCTTC.

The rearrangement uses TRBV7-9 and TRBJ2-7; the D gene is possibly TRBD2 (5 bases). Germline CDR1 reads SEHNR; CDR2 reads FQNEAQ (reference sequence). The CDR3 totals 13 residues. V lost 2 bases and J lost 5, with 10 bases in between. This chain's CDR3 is CASSLKGVNEQYF. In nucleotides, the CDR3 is TGTGCCAGCAGCTTAAAGGGAGTCAACGAGCAGTACTTC.

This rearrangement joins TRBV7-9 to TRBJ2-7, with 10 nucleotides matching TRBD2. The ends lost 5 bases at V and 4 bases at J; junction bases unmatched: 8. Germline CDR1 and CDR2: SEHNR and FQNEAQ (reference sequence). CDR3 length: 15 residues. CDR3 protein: CASSPASGRGYEQYF. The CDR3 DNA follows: TGTGCCAGCAGCCCCGCTAGCGGGAGAGGGTACGAGCAGTACTTC.

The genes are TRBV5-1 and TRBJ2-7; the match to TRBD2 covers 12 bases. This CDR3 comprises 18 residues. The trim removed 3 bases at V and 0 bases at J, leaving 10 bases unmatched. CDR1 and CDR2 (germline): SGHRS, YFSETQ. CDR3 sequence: CASSSPTSGGGSSYEQYF. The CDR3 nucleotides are TGCGCCAGCAGCTCGCCGACTAGCGGGGGAGGGTCCTCCTACGAGCAGTACTTC.

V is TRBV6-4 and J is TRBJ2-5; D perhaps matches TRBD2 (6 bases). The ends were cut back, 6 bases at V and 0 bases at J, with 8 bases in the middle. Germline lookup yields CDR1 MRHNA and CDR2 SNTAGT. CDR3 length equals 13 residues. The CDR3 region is CASSRDYQETQYF. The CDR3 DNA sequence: TGTGCCAGCAGCCGGGACTACCAAGAGACCCAGTACTTC.

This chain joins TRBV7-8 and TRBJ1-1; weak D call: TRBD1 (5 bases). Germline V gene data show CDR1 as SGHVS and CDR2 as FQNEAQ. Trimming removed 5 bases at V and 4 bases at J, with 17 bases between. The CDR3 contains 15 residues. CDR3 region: CASSPPGPRATEAFF. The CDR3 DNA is TGTGCCAGCAGCCCACCGGGGCCCCGAGCCACTGAAGCTTTCTTT.

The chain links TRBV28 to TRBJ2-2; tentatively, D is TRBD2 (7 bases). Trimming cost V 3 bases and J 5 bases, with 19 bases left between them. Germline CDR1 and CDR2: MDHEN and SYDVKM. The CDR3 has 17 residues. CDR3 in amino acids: CASSFNPAGRGTGELFF. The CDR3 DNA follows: TGTGCCAGCAGTTTTAATCCGGCAGGGAGGGGGACCGGGGAGCTGTTTTTT.

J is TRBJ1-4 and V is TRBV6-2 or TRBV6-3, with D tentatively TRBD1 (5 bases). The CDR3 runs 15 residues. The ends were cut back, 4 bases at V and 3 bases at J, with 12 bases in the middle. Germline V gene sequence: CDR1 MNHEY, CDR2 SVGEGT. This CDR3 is CASSSPGRSNEKLFF. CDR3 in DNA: TGTGCCAGCAGTTCCCCGGGGCGCTCTAATGAAAAACTGTTTTTT.

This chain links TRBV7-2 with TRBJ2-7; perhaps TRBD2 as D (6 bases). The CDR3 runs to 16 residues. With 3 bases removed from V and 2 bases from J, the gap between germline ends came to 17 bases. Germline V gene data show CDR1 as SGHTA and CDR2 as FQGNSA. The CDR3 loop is CASSFVASGGTYEQYF. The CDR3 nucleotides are TGTGCCAGCAGCTTTGTTGCGAGCGGCGGGACCTACGAGCAGTACTTC.

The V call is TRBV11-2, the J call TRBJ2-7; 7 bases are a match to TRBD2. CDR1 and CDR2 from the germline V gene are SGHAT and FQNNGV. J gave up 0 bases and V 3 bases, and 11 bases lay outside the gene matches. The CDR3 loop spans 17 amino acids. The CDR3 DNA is TGTGCCAGCAGCTTCCCCACCGTGCGGGAGAGCTCCTACGAGCAGTACTTC. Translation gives CASSFPTVRESSYEQYF. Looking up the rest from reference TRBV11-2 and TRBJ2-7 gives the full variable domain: EAGVAQSPRYKIIEKRQSVAFWCNPISGHATLYWYQQILGQGPKLLIQFQNNGVVDDSQLPKDRFSAERLKGVDSTLKIQPAKLEDSAVYLCASSFPTVRESSYEQYFGPGTRLTVT.